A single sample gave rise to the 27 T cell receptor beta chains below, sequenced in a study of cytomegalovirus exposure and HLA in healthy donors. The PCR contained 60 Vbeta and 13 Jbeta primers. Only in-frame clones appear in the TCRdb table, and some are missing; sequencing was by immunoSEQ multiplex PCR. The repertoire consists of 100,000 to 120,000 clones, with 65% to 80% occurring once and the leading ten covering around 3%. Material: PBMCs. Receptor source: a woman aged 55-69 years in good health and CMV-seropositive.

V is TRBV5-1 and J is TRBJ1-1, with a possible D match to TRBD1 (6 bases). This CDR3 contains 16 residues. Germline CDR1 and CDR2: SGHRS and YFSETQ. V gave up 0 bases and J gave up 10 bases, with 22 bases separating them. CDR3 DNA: TGCGCCAGCAGCTTGGGGGGGAAAACAGGGTACGCCGGAGCTTTCTTT. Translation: CASSLGGKTGYAGAFF. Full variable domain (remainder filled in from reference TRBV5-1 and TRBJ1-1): KAGVTQTPRYLIKTRGQQVTLSCSPISGHRSVSWYQQTPGQGLQFLFEYFSETQRNKGNFPGRFSGRQFSNSRSEMNVSTLELGDSALYLCASSLGGKTGYAGAFFGQGTRLTVV.

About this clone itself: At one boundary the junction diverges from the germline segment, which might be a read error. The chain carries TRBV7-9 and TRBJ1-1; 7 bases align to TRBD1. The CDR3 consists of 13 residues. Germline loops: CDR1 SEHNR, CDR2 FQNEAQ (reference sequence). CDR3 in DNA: TGTTCCAGCAGTCCTCGGAACACAGGGGCGGCTTTCTTT. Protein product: CSSSPRNTGAAFF.

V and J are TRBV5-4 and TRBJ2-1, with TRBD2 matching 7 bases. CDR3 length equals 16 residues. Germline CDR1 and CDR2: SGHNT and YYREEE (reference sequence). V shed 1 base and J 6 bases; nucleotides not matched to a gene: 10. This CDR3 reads CASSLTGGGPSNEQFF. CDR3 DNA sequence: TGTGCCAGCAGCTTGACTGGGGGAGGGCCCTCCAATGAGCAGTTCTTC.

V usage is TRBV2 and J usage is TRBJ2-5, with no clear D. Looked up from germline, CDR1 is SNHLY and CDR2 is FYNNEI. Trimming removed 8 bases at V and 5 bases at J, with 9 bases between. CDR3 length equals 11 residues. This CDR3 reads CASREAETQYF. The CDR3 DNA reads TGTGCCAGCCGCGAGGCCGAGACCCAGTACTTC.

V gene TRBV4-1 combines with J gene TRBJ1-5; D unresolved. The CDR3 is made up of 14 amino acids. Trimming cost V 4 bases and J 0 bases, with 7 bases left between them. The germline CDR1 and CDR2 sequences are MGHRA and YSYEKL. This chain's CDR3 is CASSPRLSNQPQHF. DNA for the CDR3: TGCGCCAGCAGCCCCCGACTTAGCAATCAGCCCCAGCATTTT.

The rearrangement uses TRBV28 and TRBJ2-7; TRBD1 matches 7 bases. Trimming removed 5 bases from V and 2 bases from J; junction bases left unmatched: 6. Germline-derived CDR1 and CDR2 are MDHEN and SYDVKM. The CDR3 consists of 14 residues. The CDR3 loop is CASSAYRGPYEQYF. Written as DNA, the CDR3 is TGTGCCAGCAGTGCTTACAGGGGCCCCTACGAGCAGTACTTC.

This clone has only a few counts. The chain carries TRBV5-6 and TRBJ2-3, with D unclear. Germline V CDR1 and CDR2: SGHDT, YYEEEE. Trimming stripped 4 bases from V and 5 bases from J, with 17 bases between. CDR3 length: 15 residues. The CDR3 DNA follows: TGTGCCAGCAGCGCCGAAGGAGTACTGGGAGATACGCAGTATTTT. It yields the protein CASSAEGVLGDTQYF.

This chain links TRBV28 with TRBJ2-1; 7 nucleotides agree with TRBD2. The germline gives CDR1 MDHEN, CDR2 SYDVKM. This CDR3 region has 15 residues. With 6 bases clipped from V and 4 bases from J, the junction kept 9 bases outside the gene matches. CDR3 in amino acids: CASSPASGEYNEQFF. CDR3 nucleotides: TGTGCCAGCAGCCCCGCTAGCGGAGAGTACAATGAGCAGTTCTTC.

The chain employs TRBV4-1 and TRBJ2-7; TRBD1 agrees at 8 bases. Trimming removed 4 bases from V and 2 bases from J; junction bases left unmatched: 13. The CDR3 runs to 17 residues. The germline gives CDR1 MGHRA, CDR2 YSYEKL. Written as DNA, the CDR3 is TGCGCCAGCAGCCGACGGTTTTCGGGACAGGAGACCTACGAGCAGTACTTC. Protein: CASSRRFSGQETYEQYF.

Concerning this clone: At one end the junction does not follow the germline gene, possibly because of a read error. The CDR3, as DNA: TGCAGCGTTGAAGGAGGGGGGGGGTCGGATTTT. This gives the protein CSVEGGGGSDF. The J gene is TRBJ2-3, the V gene TRBV29-1, with a tentative D call TRBD2 (7 bases). Germline V gene lookup returns CDR1 SQVTM and CDR2 ANQGSEA. The CDR3 has 11 residues.

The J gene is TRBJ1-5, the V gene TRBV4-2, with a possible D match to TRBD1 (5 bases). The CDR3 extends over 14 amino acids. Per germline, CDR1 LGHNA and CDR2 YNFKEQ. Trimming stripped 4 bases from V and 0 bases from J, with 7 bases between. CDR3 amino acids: CASSPRVSNQPQHF. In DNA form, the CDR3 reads TGTGCCAGCAGCCCCAGGGTTAGCAATCAGCCCCAGCATTTT.

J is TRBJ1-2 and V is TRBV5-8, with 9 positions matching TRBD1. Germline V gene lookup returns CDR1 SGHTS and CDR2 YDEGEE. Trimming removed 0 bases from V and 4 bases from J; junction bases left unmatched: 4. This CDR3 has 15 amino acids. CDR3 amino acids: CASSLGDRAGYGYTF. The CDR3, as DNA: TGTGCCAGCAGCTTGGGGGACAGGGCGGGCTATGGCTACACCTTC.

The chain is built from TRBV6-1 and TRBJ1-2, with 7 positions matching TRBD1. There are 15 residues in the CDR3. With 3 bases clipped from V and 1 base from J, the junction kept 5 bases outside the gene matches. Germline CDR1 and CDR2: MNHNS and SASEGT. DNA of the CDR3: TGTGCCAGCAGTGAGTCGCAGGGGGTTAACTATGGCTACACCTTC. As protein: CASSESQGVNYGYTF.

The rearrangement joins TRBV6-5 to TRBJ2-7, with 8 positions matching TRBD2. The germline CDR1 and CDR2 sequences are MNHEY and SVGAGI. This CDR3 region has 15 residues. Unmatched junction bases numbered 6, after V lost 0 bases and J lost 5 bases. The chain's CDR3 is CASSYSSGLAHEQYF. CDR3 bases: TGTGCCAGCAGTTACTCGAGTGGACTAGCCCACGAGCAGTACTTC.

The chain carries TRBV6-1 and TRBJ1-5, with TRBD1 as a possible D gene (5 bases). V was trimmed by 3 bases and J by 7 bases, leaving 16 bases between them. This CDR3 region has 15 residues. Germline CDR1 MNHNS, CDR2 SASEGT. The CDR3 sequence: CASSELGGSGQPQHF. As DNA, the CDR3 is TGTGCCAGCAGTGAGCTGGGGGGTTCGGGGCAGCCCCAGCATTTT.

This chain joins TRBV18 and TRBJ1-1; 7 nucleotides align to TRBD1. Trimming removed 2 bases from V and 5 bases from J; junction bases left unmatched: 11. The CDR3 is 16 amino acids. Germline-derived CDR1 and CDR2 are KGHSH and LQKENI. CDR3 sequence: CASSPEETGKGTEAFF. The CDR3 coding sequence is TGTGCCAGCTCACCAGAGGAGACAGGGAAAGGAACTGAAGCTTTCTTT.

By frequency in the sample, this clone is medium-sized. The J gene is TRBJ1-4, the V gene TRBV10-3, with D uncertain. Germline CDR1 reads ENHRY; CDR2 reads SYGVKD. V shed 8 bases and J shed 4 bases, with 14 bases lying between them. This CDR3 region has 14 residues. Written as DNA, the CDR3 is TGTGCCATCGGAGAAGCCGGGAGTAATGAAAAACTGTTTTTT. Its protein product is CAIGEAGSNEKLFF.

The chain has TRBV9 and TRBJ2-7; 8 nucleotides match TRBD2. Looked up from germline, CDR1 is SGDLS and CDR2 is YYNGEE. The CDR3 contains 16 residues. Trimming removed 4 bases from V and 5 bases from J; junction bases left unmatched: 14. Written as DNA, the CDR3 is TGTGCCAGCAGCCCCGCCGCGCGGGGGGTTGGGGACGAGCAGTACTTC. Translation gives CASSPAARGVGDEQYF.

The CDR3 bases are TGCGCCAGCAGCCCGATGGGACTAGCGGGGGACAATGAGCAGTTCTTC. It yields the protein CASSPMGLAGDNEQFF. The rearrangement links TRBV5-1 to TRBJ2-1; TRBD2 aligns across 14 bases. With 4 bases clipped from V and 5 bases from J, the junction kept 5 bases outside the gene matches. This CDR3 region has 16 residues. The germline gives CDR1 SGHRS, CDR2 YFSETQ.

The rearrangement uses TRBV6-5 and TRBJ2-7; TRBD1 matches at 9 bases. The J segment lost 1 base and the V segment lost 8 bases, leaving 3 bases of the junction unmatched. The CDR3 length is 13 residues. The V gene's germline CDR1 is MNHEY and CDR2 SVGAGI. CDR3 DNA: TGTGCCAGCCAACAGGGGGCTTCCTACGAGCAGTACTTC. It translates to CASQQGASYEQYF.

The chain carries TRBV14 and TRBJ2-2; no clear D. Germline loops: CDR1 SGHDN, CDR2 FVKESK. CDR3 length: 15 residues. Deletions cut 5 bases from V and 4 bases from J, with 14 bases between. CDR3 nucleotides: TGTGCCAGCAGCATCACCACAATGATCACCGGGGAGCTGTTTTTT. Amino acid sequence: CASSITTMITGELFF. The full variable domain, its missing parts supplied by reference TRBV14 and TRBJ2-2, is EAGVTQFPSHSVIEKGQTVTLRCDPISGHDNLYWYRRVMGKEIKFLLHFVKESKQDESGMPNNRFLAERTGGTYSTLKVQPAELEDSGVYFCASSITTMITGELFFGEGSRLTVL.

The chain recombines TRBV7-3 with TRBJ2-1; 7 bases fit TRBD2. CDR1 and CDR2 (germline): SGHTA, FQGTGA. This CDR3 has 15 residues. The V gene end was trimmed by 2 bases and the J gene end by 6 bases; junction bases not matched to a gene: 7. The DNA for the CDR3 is TGTGCCAGCAGCTTACGAGGCGCGGGAGTCAATGAGCAGTTCTTC. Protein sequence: CASSLRGAGVNEQFF.

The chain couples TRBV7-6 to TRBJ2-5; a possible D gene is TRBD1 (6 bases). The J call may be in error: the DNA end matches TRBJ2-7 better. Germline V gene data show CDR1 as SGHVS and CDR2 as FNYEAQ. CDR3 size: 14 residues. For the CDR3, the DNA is TGTGCCAGCAGCTTAGTACAGGGAAGTTACGAGCAGTACTTC. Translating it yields CASSLVQGSYEQYF.

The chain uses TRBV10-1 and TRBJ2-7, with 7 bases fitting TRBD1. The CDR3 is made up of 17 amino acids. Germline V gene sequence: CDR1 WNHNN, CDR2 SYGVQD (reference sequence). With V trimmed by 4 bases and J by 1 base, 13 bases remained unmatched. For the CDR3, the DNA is TGCGCCAGCAGTGGCCCCCGGCCGGGACAGCCTTCCTACGAGCAGTACTTC. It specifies CASSGPRPGQPSYEQYF.

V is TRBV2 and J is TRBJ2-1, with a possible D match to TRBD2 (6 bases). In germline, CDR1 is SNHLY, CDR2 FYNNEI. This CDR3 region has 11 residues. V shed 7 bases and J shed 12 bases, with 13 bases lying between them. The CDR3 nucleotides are TGTGCCAGCAAATCCGGGCGGGGGCAGTTCTTC. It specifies CASKSGRGQFF.

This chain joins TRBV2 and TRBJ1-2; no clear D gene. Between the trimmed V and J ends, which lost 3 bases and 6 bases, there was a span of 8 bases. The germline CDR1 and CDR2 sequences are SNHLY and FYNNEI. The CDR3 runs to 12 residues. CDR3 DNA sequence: TGTGCCAGCAGTGAGGTCCCGGATGGCTACACCTTC. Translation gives CASSEVPDGYTF.

CDR3 in DNA: TGTGCCAGTAGCCTCCGGGGGGCCGAGACCCAGTACTTC. It translates to CASSLRGAETQYF. The V and J genes are TRBV19 and TRBJ2-5, with D possibly matching TRBD2 (7 bases). V lost 6 bases to trimming and J lost 5 bases, with 13 bases between them. This CDR3 is 13 amino acids long. From germline, CDR1 is LNHDA and CDR2 SQIVND (reference sequence).